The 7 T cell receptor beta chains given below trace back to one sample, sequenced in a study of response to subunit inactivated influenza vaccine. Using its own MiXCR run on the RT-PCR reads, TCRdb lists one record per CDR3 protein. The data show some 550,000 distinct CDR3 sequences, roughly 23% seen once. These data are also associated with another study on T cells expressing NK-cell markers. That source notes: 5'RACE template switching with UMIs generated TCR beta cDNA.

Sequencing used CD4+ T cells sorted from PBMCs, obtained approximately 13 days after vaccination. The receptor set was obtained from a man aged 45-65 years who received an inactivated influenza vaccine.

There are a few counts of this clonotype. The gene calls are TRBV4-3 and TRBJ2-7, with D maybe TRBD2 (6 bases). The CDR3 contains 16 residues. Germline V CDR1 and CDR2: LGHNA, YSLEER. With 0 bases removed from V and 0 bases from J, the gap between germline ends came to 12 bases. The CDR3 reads CASSQDGTHVSYEQYF. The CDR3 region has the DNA TGCGCCAGCAGCCAAGACGGGACTCATGTCTCCTACGAGCAGTACTTC.

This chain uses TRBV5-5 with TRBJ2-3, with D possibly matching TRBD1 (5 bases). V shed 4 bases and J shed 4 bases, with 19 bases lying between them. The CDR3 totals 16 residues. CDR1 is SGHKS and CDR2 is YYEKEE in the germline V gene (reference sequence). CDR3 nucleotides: TGTGCCAGCAGCAAGATGCAGGGCACCAAGGCAGATACGCAGTATTTT. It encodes CASSKMQGTKADTQYF. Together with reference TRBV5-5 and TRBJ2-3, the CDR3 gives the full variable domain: DAGVTQSPTHLIKTRGQQVTLRCSPISGHKSVSWYQQVLGQGPQFIFQYYEKEERGRGNFPDRFSARQFPNYSSELNVNALLLGDSALYLCASSKMQGTKADTQYFGPGTRLTVL.

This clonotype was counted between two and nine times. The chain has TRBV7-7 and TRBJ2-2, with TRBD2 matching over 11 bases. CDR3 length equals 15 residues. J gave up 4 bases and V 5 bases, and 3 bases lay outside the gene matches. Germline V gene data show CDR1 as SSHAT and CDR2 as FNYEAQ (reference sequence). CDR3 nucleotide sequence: TGTGCCAGCAGCATTAGCGGGAGGGCCACCGGGGAGCTGTTTTTT. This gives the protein CASSISGRATGELFF.

The CDR3 DNA sequence: TGTGCCAGCAGCCAGGATTACGGGACTAGCGGGAGAGTGAATGAGCAGTTCTTC. Encoded protein: CASSQDYGTSGRVNEQFF. The chain joins TRBV3-1 to TRBJ2-1, with 14 nucleotides matching TRBD2. The V gene end was trimmed by 3 bases and the J gene end by 7 bases; junction bases not matched to a gene: 11. This CDR3 spans 18 amino acids. The germline V gene encodes CDR1 LGHDT and CDR2 YNNKEL (reference sequence).

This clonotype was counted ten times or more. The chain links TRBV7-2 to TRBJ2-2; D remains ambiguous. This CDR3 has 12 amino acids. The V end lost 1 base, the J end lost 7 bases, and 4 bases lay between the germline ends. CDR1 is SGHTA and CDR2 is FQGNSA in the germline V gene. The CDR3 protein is CASSLVGGELFF. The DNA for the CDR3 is TGTGCCAGCAGCTTAGTTGGCGGGGAGCTGTTTTTT.

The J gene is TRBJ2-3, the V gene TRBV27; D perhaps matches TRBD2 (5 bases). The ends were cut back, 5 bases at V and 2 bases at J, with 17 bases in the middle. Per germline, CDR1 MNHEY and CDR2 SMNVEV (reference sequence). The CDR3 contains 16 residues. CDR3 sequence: CASSPNPAEYTDTQYF. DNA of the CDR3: TGTGCCAGCAGTCCCAATCCAGCGGAGTACACAGATACGCAGTATTTT.

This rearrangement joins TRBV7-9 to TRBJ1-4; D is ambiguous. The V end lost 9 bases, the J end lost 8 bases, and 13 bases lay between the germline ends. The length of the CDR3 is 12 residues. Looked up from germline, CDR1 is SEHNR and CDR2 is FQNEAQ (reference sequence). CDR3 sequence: CASQRTGEKLFF. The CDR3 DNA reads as TGTGCCAGTCAGAGGACCGGCGAAAAACTGTTTTTT.